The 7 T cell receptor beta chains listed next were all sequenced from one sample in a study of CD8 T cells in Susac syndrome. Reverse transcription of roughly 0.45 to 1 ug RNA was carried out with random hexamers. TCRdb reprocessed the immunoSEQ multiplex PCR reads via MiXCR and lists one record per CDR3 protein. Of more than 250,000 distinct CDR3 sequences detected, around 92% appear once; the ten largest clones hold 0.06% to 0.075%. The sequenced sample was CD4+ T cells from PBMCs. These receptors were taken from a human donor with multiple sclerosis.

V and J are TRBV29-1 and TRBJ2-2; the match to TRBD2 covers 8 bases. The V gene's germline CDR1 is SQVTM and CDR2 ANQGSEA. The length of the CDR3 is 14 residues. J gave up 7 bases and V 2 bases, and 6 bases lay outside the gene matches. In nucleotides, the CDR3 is TGCAGCGTTGAACCGGGGGGGGATGGCGGGGAGCTGTTTTTT. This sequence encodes CSVEPGGDGGELFF.

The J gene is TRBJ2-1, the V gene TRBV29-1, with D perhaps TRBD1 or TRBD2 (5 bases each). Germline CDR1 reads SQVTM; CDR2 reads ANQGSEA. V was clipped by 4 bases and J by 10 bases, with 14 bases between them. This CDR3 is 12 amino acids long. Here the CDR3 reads CSVAGLAEEQFF. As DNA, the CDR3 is TGCAGCGTTGCGGGGCTGGCGGAGGAGCAGTTCTTC.

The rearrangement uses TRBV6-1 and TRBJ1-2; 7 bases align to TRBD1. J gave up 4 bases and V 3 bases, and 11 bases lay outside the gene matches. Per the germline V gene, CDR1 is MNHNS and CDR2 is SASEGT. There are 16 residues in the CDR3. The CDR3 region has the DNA TGTGCCAGCAGTGATACGGCCCAGGGGGTGGGCTATGGCTACACCTTC. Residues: CASSDTAQGVGYGYTF.

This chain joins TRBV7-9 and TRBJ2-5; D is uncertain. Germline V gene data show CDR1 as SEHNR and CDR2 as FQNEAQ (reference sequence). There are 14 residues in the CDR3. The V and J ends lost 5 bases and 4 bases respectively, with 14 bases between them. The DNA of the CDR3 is TGTGCCAGCAGCCTGGGTACTCCTGGAGAGACCCAGTACTTC. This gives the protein CASSLGTPGETQYF.

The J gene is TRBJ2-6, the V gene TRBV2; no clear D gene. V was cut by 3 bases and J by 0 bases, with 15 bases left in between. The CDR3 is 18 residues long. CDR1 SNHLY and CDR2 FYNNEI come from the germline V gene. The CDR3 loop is CASSELRSFSSGANVLTF. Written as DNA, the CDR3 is TGTGCCAGCAGTGAGTTAAGGTCTTTTAGCTCTGGGGCCAACGTCCTGACTTTC.

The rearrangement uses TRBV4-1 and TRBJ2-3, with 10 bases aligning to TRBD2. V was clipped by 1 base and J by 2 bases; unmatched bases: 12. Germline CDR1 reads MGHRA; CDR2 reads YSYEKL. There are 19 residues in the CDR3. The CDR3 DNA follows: TGCGCCAGCAGCCAAGTGGGGTTCACTAGCGGGGATAACACAGATACGCAGTATTTT. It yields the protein CASSQVGFTSGDNTDTQYF.

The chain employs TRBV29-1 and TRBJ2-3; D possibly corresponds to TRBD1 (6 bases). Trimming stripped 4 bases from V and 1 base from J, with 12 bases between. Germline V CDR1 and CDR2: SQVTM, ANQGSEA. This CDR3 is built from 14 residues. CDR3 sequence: CSVGPTGRTDTQYF. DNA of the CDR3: TGCAGCGTTGGCCCAACAGGGCGCACAGATACGCAGTATTTT.